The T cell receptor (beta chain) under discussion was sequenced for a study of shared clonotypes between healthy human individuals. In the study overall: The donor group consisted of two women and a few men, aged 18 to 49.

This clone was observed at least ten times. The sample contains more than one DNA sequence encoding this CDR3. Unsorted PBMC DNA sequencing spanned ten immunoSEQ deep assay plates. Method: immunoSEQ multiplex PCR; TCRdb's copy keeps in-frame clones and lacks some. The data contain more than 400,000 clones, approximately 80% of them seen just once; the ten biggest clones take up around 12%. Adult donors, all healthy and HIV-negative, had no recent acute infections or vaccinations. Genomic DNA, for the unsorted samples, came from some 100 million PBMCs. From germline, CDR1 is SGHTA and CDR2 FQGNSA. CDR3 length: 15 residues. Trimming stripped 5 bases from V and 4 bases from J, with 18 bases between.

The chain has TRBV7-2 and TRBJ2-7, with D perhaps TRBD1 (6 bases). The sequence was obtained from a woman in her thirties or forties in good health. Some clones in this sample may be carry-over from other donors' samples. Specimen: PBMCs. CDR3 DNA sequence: TGTGCCAGCAGCGAATCCGGGACAAGATCATACGAGCAGTACTTC. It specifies CASSESGTRSYEQYF.